One and the same sample provided the 24 T cell receptor beta chains below, sequenced in a study of blood T cell repertoires in COVID-19. Sequenced by immunoSEQ multiplex PCR; TCRdb stores in-frame clones only, minus some. The sample contains roughly 61,000 clones, approximately 87% of which appear only once. The sequencing input was peripheral blood. The origin of the receptors is a man aged 35 to 55 with active COVID-19.

This CDR3 is CASSFDSLGGNQPQHF. The DNA for the CDR3 is TGCGCCAGCAGCTTCGACAGCCTAGGGGGCAATCAGCCCCAGCATTTT. This chain connects TRBV5-1 to TRBJ1-5, with D possibly TRBD1 on 5 matching bases. CDR3 length equals 16 residues. The V gene's germline CDR1 is SGHRS and CDR2 YFSETQ. V was clipped by 2 bases and J by 2 bases, with 14 bases between them.

The chain is built from TRBV6-5 and TRBJ1-1, with D perhaps TRBD1 (5 bases). This CDR3 has 15 residues. CDR1 is MNHEY and CDR2 is SVGAGI in the germline V gene. Trimming pared 0 bases from V and 0 bases from J, leaving 8 bases between. The DNA of the CDR3 is TGTGCCAGCAGTTACTCCTACAGGATGAACACTGAAGCTTTCTTT. Encoded protein: CASSYSYRMNTEAFF.

The chain combines TRBV27 with TRBJ1-1, with D maybe TRBD1 (5 bases). The germline V and J ends were trimmed by 3 bases and 3 bases, with 14 bases remaining between them. The CDR3 is made up of 15 amino acids. From germline, CDR1 is MNHEY and CDR2 SMNVEV (reference sequence). The CDR3 protein is CASSFIDRSDTEAFF. The CDR3 bases are TGTGCCAGCAGTTTCATTGACAGATCAGACACTGAAGCTTTCTTT.

The chain recombines TRBV10-1 with TRBJ1-2; TRBD1 matches 9 bases. This CDR3 is built from 17 residues. Trimming took 3 bases from V and 3 from J; bases not matched to a gene: 11. Germline loops: CDR1 WNHNN, CDR2 SYGVQD (reference sequence). The CDR3 sequence: CASSDQPTGGSYYGYTF. The DNA of the CDR3 is TGCGCCAGCAGTGACCAACCTACAGGGGGCAGTTACTATGGCTACACCTTC.

This clone occurred once. The chain recombines TRBV5-1 with TRBJ2-2, with unresolved D. From germline, CDR1 is SGHRS and CDR2 YFSETQ. V lost 0 bases to trimming and J lost 6 bases, with 6 bases between them. This CDR3 has 13 residues. CDR3 sequence reads: CASSLESAGELFF. In DNA form, the CDR3 reads TGCGCCAGCAGCTTGGAGAGTGCCGGGGAGCTGTTTTTT. Filled out from reference TRBV5-1 and TRBJ2-2, the complete variable domain reads KAGVTQTPRYLIKTRGQQVTLSCSPISGHRSVSWYQQTPGQGLQFLFEYFSETQRNKGNFPGRFSGRQFSNSRSEMNVSTLELGDSALYLCASSLESAGELFFGEGSRLTVL.

V usage is TRBV7-9 and J usage is TRBJ1-2; D not resolved. Germline V CDR1 and CDR2: SEHNR, FQNEAQ (reference sequence). Trimming pared 4 bases from V and 6 bases from J, leaving 24 bases between. This CDR3 comprises 17 residues. Here the CDR3 reads CASSSYYRDPLRDGYTF. CDR3 nucleotides: TGTGCCAGCAGCTCCTACTACCGGGATCCTCTTAGAGATGGCTACACCTTC.

CDR3 DNA: TGTGCCAGCAGTGGACTTCGACTAGCGGGAGACTACGAGCAGTACTTC. Amino acids: CASSGLRLAGDYEQYF. J is TRBJ2-7 and V is TRBV25-1; 12 bases are shared with TRBD2. CDR1 is MGHDK, CDR2 SYGVNS, per germline. CDR3 length: 16 amino acids. Germline trimming cut 4 bases from V and 3 bases from J; bases unmatched to any gene: 7.

The chain uses TRBV3-1 (or the pseudogene TRBV3-2) and TRBJ2-2; the match to TRBD2 covers 11 bases. J was trimmed by 0 bases and V by 5 bases; bases with no gene match: 5. The CDR3 is 17 amino acids. Per germline, CDR1 LGHDT and CDR2 YNNKEL (reference sequence). CDR3 protein: CASSLAGGPTNTGELFF. DNA of the CDR3: TGTGCCAGCAGCTTAGCGGGAGGGCCCACGAACACCGGGGAGCTGTTTTTT.

The chain carries TRBV29-1 and TRBJ1-2; the D gene is possibly TRBD1 (5 bases). The CDR3 covers 16 residues. The germline gives CDR1 SQVTM, CDR2 ANQGSEA. V lost 6 bases, J lost 0 bases, and 20 bases lay in between. The DNA for the CDR3 is TGCAGCGTACCGAAGGGACGGGGACTAGCTAACTATGGCTACACCTTC. Translating gives CSVPKGRGLANYGYTF.

The rearrangement joins TRBV3-1 (or the pseudogene TRBV3-2) to TRBJ2-5, with 11 bases identical to TRBD2. This CDR3 has 19 amino acids. With 5 bases clipped from V and 1 base from J, the junction kept 15 bases outside the gene matches. In germline, CDR1 is LGHDT, CDR2 YNNKEL (reference sequence). The CDR3 DNA reads as TGTGCCAGCAGCAGGGGGCGTCCGGGACTAGCGGTGACCCAAGAGACCCAGTACTTC. Residues: CASSRGRPGLAVTQETQYF.

This chain connects TRBV6-4 to TRBJ2-3; tentatively, D is TRBD2 (6 bases). The CDR3 is 14 amino acids. V lost 2 bases and J lost 6, with 12 bases in between. CDR1 is MRHNA and CDR2 is SNTAGT in the germline V gene. CDR3 sequence: CASSDGWEADTQYF. CDR3 coding DNA: TGTGCCAGCAGTGACGGGTGGGAGGCGGATACGCAGTATTTT.

The rearrangement joins TRBV5-3 to TRBJ1-1, with D possibly matching TRBD1 (5 bases). TRBV5-3 is designated an ORF whose function remains uncertain. The CDR3 covers 16 residues. The V gene lost 3 bases and the J gene lost 1 base, with 16 bases spanning the gap. CDR3 sequence (DNA): TGTGCCAGAAGCTCCTGGTTCGGGGGAGAGAACACTGAAGCTTTCTTT. This sequence encodes CARSSWFGGENTEAFF.

The chain recombines TRBV7-8 with TRBJ2-5; D call uncertain. The V end was cut by 2 bases, the J end by 2 bases, with 6 bases between. The CDR3 runs to 13 residues. Per the germline V gene, CDR1 is SGHVS and CDR2 is FQNEAQ. As DNA, the CDR3 is TGTGCCAGCAGCTTAATTCGGCAAGAGACCCAGTACTTC. Its protein is CASSLIRQETQYF.

The chain uses TRBV30 and TRBJ1-5; tentative D call: TRBD1 (6 bases). Germline CDR1 and CDR2: GTSNPN and SVGIG (reference sequence). The CDR3 contains 15 residues. V lost 0 bases and J 6 bases, leaving 15 bases between the germline ends. CDR3 bases: TGTGCCTGGAGTGTACGGAGGGGGGGGGTTCAGCCCCAGCATTTT. Amino acid sequence: CAWSVRRGGVQPQHF. Based on the CDR3 plus reference TRBV30 and TRBJ1-5, the full variable domain is SQTIHQWPATLVQPVGSPLSLECTVEGTSNPNLYWYRQAAGRGLQLLFYSVGIGQISSEVPQNLSASRPQDRQFILSSKKLLLSDSGFYLCAWSVRRGGVQPQHFGDGTRLSIL.

This clone was observed once. The J gene is TRBJ1-1, the V gene TRBV6-5; D unresolved. Germline V gene lookup returns CDR1 MNHEY and CDR2 SVGAGI. V lost 7 bases, J lost 1 base, and 10 bases lay in between. This CDR3 has 13 residues. CDR3 nucleotides: TGTGCCAGCACCCCGACAAAGAACACTGAAGCTTTCTTT. Its protein is CASTPTKNTEAFF.

The chain couples TRBV5-8 to TRBJ2-5; D might be TRBD1 (6 bases). V dropped 4 bases and J dropped 1 base, with 14 bases sitting between them. The CDR3 extends over 15 amino acids. CDR1 is SGHTS, CDR2 YDEGEE, per germline. This chain's CDR3 is CASSLDRTAQETQYF. The CDR3 coding sequence is TGTGCCAGCAGCCTAGACAGGACTGCCCAAGAGACCCAGTACTTC.

This chain uses TRBV24-1 with TRBJ2-5; 16 bases line up with TRBD2. The ends lost 4 bases at V and 0 bases at J; junction bases unmatched: 4. The CDR3 is 18 residues long. Germline CDR1 and CDR2: KGHDR and SFDVKD. Here the CDR3 reads CATSEGTSGRGYQETQYF. For the CDR3, the DNA is TGTGCCACCAGTGAAGGGACTAGCGGGAGGGGGTACCAAGAGACCCAGTACTTC.

V gene TRBV19 combines with J gene TRBJ1-4, with D uncertain. Germline lookup yields CDR1 LNHDA and CDR2 SQIVND (reference sequence). Trimming left V 7 bases short and J 9 bases short, with 9 bases between. The length of the CDR3 is 11 residues. Written as DNA, the CDR3 is TGTGCCAGTATTTACGCGAAAAAACTGTTTTTT. Its translation: CASIYAKKLFF.

The CDR3 here is CASSQATGAYEQYF. The CDR3 nucleotides are TGCGCCAGCAGCCAAGCGACAGGGGCCTACGAGCAGTACTTC. The rearrangement links TRBV4-1 to TRBJ2-7; 8 bases line up with TRBD1. The CDR3 sequence is 14 residues long. After removal of 1 base from V and 2 bases from J, the junction contained 1 base not matched to a gene. The germline gives CDR1 MGHRA, CDR2 YSYEKL.

The CDR3 region has the DNA TGTGCCAGCAGCTTGGGCAGGGTAACAGATACGCAGTATTTT. This translates into CASSLGRVTDTQYF. The chain links TRBV7-3 to TRBJ2-3; tentatively, D is TRBD1 (5 bases). The CDR3 spans 14 residues. Trimming took off 3 bases at V and 3 bases at J, with 10 bases between the two ends. Germline CDR1 is SGHTA and CDR2 is FQGTGA. Based on the CDR3 plus reference TRBV7-3 and TRBJ2-3, the full variable domain is GAGVSQTPSNKVTEKGKYVELRCDPISGHTALYWYRQSLGQGPEFLIYFQGTGAADDSGLPNDRFFAVRPEGSVSTLKIQRTERGDSAVYLCASSLGRVTDTQYFGPGTRLTVL.

This sequence joins TRBV10-2 and TRBJ2-2; 7 bases align to TRBD2. CDR3 length: 13 amino acids. The V gene's germline CDR1 is WSHSY and CDR2 SAAADI. V lost 10 bases and J lost 5; bases outside the gene matches: 7. The CDR3 nucleotides read TGCGCCATGGGACCCGGGGGGACCGGGGAGCTGTTTTTT. Encoded protein: CAMGPGGTGELFF.

The chain joins TRBV24-1 to TRBJ1-2, with 12 bases that match TRBD1. V dropped 9 bases and J dropped 6; count of bases not matched to a gene: 4. The CDR3 has 13 amino acids. CDR1 KGHDR and CDR2 SFDVKD come from the germline V gene. The CDR3 sequence: CATGTGGTDGYTF. The CDR3, as DNA: TGTGCCACCGGGACAGGGGGCACGGATGGCTACACCTTC.

The chain is built from TRBV7-2 and TRBJ1-5; a possible D gene is TRBD1 (5 bases). The germline CDR1 and CDR2 sequences are SGHTA and FQGNSA. CDR3 length equals 17 residues. Trimming stripped 2 bases from V and 2 bases from J, with 16 bases between. This chain's CDR3 is CASSLMIGGEGNQPQHF. The CDR3, as DNA: TGTGCCAGCAGCTTAATGATCGGGGGAGAGGGCAATCAGCCCCAGCATTTT.

The DNA of the CDR3 is TGTGCCAGCAGTTTAGGACAGGGCTATGAAAAACTGTTTTTT. Protein: CASSLGQGYEKLFF. The chain carries TRBV27 and TRBJ1-4, with 8 bases that match TRBD1. CDR1 and CDR2 from the germline V gene are MNHEY and SMNVEV (reference sequence). V trimming: 2 bases; J trimming: 6 bases; junction bases outside the gene matches: 2. The CDR3 covers 14 residues. Full variable domain (outside the CDR3, taken from reference TRBV27 and TRBJ1-4): EAQVTQNPRYLITVTGKKLTVTCSQNMNHEYMSWYRQDPGLGLRQIYYSMNVEVTDKGDVPEGYKVSRKEKRNFPLILESPSPNQTSLYFCASSLGQGYEKLFFGSGTQLSVL.